A selection of T cell receptor beta chains follows, all from one sample in a study of T cells in Graves' hyperthyroidism and ophthalmopathy. TCRdb independently ran MiXCR on the multiplex PCR reads; one entry per CDR3 protein. The sample records a few hundred thousand distinct CDR3 sequences, 15% being singletons. Input material: blood. Receptor source: a woman aged 30 to 39 with Graves' hyperthyroidism. Each CDR3 is given with its conserved first and last residue. The order of the fields is clone size, D gene, V gene, J gene, CDR3 length, CDR3 protein, CDR3 DNA. The D gene is left open where the match is weak. Part of the rows lack a size; the others show once, few, many or a class for expanded clones.

abundance: -; d_gene: -; v_gene: TRBV19; j_gene: TRBJ1-1; len: 14; CDR3aa: CASSIKTPNTEAFF; CDR3nt: TGTGCCAGTAGTATAAAGACACCGAACACTGAAGCTTTCTTT
abundance: many; d_gene: -; v_gene: TRBV7-9; j_gene: TRBJ1-1; len: 14; CDR3aa: CASSPTALNTEAFF; CDR3nt: TGTGCCAGCAGCCCGACAGCCTTGAACACTGAAGCTTTCTTT
abundance: many; d_gene: TRBD2; v_gene: TRBV20-1; j_gene: TRBJ2-1; len: 14; CDR3aa: CSVQSGRAFDEQFF; CDR3nt: TGCAGTGTCCAAAGCGGGAGGGCCTTTGATGAGCAGTTCTTC
abundance: -; d_gene: TRBD1; v_gene: TRBV11-3; j_gene: TRBJ2-5; len: 15; CDR3aa: CASSPDRGSGETQYF; CDR3nt: TGTGCCAGCAGCCCCGACAGGGGGAGTGGAGAGACCCAGTACTTC
abundance: -; d_gene: TRBD2; v_gene: TRBV5-8; j_gene: TRBJ2-1; len: 17; CDR3aa: CASSTGTSANIYNEQFF; CDR3nt: TGTGCCAGCAGCACCGGGACTAGCGCAAACATCTACAATGAGCAGTTCTTC
abundance: -; d_gene: -; v_gene: TRBV11-2; j_gene: TRBJ1-6; len: 18; CDR3aa: CASSLGFHGSSYNSPLHF; CDR3nt: TGTGCCAGCAGCTTAGGGTTTCACGGGAGCTCCTATAATTCACCCCTCCACTTT
abundance: -; d_gene: -; v_gene: TRBV2; j_gene: TRBJ2-7; len: 15; CDR3aa: CASSEACLSSYEQYF; CDR3nt: TGTGCCAGCAGTGAAGCATGCTTAAGCTCCTACGAGCAGTACTTC
abundance: few; d_gene: TRBD2; v_gene: TRBV2; j_gene: TRBJ2-3; len: 14; CDR3aa: CASSVAGGPDTQYF; CDR3nt: TGTGCCAGCAGTGTAGCGGGAGGTCCAGATACGCAGTATTTT
abundance: many; d_gene: TRBD2; v_gene: TRBV6-1; j_gene: TRBJ2-5; len: 16; CDR3aa: CASSQTGGVFRETQYF; CDR3nt: TGTGCCAGCAGCCAAACGGGGGGGGTCTTCCGCGAGACCCAGTACTTC
abundance: many; d_gene: -; v_gene: TRBV10-3; j_gene: TRBJ2-7; len: 11; CDR3aa: CAISSGNEQYF; CDR3nt: TGTGCCATCAGTTCAGGGAACGAGCAGTACTTC
abundance: -; d_gene: -; v_gene: TRBV29-1; j_gene: TRBJ2-5; len: 11; CDR3aa: CSVVWRETQYF; CDR3nt: TGCAGCGTCGTATGGAGGGAGACCCAGTACTTC
abundance: many; d_gene: TRBD1; v_gene: TRBV7-9; j_gene: TRBJ2-7; len: 14; CDR3aa: CASSLLGTVDEQYF; CDR3nt: TGTGCCAGCAGCTTACTGGGGACAGTCGACGAGCAGTACTTC
abundance: many; d_gene: TRBD2; v_gene: TRBV3-1; j_gene: TRBJ2-7; len: 16; CDR3aa: CASSPIYGGGVYEQYF; CDR3nt: TGTGCCAGCAGCCCGATATATGGGGGAGGGGTTTACGAGCAGTACTTC
abundance: many; d_gene: TRBD1; v_gene: TRBV3-1; j_gene: TRBJ2-7; len: 16; CDR3aa: CASSQDWGQGTYEQYF; CDR3nt: TGTGCCAGCAGCCAAGATTGGGGACAGGGTACCTACGAGCAGTACTTC
abundance: many; d_gene: TRBD1; v_gene: TRBV3-1; j_gene: TRBJ1-1; len: 18; CDR3aa: CASSLGTGGDGFQVEAFF; CDR3nt: TGTGCCAGCAGCCTCGGGACAGGGGGTGACGGATTCCAGGTTGAAGCTTTCTTT
abundance: -; d_gene: -; v_gene: TRBV10-1; j_gene: TRBJ2-5; len: 17; CDR3aa: CASSDSSDSTLRETQYF; CDR3nt: TGCGCCAGCAGTGACTCTTCGGACAGCACCCTCAGAGAGACCCAGTACTTC
abundance: -; d_gene: -; v_gene: TRBV3-1; j_gene: TRBJ1-1; len: 14; CDR3aa: CASSQGGKHTEAFF; CDR3nt: TGTGCCAGCAGCCAAGGGGGAAAACACACTGAAGCTTTCTTT
abundance: -; d_gene: -; v_gene: TRBV24-1; j_gene: TRBJ2-3; len: 17; CDR3aa: CATSTPQGSVDADTQYF; CDR3nt: TGTGCCACCAGTACTCCGCAGGGTTCAGTTGACGCAGATACGCAGTATTTT
abundance: many; d_gene: -; v_gene: TRBV11-2; j_gene: TRBJ2-5; len: 14; CDR3aa: CASSLGYIQETQYF; CDR3nt: TGTGCCAGCAGCTTAGGATACATCCAAGAGACCCAGTACTTC
abundance: many; d_gene: -; v_gene: TRBV5-1; j_gene: TRBJ1-1; len: 15; CDR3aa: CASSLAPGLDTEAFF; CDR3nt: TGCGCCAGCAGCTTGGCCCCAGGGCTCGACACTGAAGCTTTCTTT
abundance: many; d_gene: TRBD1; v_gene: TRBV3-1; j_gene: TRBJ2-7; len: 14; CDR3aa: CASSQTGQGAEQYF; CDR3nt: TGTGCCAGCAGCCAGACCGGACAGGGCGCCGAGCAGTACTTC
abundance: -; d_gene: -; v_gene: TRBV20-1; j_gene: TRBJ2-1; len: 15; CDR3aa: CSPQTGTTFYNEQFF; CDR3nt: TGCAGCCCTCAGACCGGGACAACCTTTTACAATGAGCAGTTCTTC
abundance: once; d_gene: -; v_gene: TRBV28; j_gene: TRBJ2-1; len: 16; CDR3aa: CASSQPGRSSYNEQFF; CDR3nt: TGTGCCAGCAGTCAACCGGGACGTAGCTCCTACAATGAGCAGTTCTTC
abundance: many; d_gene: -; v_gene: TRBV4-1; j_gene: TRBJ1-1; len: 16; CDR3aa: CASSQGPGLMNTEAFF; CDR3nt: TGCGCCAGCAGCCAAGGACCGGGACTGATGAACACTGAAGCTTTCTTT
abundance: -; d_gene: -; v_gene: TRBV30; j_gene: TRBJ1-1; len: 13; CDR3aa: CAWSGGGLREAFF; CDR3nt: TGTGCCTGGAGTGGCGGGGGTCTGAGAGAAGCTTTCTTT
abundance: many; d_gene: -; v_gene: TRBV6-1; j_gene: TRBJ2-2; len: 15; CDR3aa: CASSPEVGNTGELFF; CDR3nt: TGTGCCAGCAGCCCGGAGGTCGGTAACACCGGGGAGCTGTTTTTT
abundance: many; d_gene: TRBD2; v_gene: TRBV28; j_gene: TRBJ2-1; len: 16; CDR3aa: CASSTLAGGTYNEQFF; CDR3nt: TGTGCCAGCAGTACCCTAGCGGGAGGGACCTACAATGAGCAGTTCTTC
abundance: -; d_gene: -; v_gene: TRBV13; j_gene: TRBJ1-4; len: 15; CDR3aa: CASSTLGSVREKLFF; CDR3nt: TGTGCCAGCAGCACTTTGGGGAGCGTGAGGGAAAAACTGTTTTTT
abundance: -; d_gene: TRBD2; v_gene: TRBV5-1; j_gene: TRBJ2-1; len: 15; CDR3aa: CASSEGLAGVNEQLF; CDR3nt: TGCGCCAGCAGCGAGGGACTAGCGGGAGTAAATGAGCAGCTCTTC
abundance: many; d_gene: -; v_gene: TRBV20-1; j_gene: TRBJ1-5; len: 16; CDR3aa: CSASRPASDSNQPQHF; CDR3nt: TGCAGTGCTAGTCGACCGGCGTCTGATAGCAATCAGCCCCAGCATTTT
abundance: -; d_gene: -; v_gene: TRBV7-9; j_gene: TRBJ2-1; len: 11; CDR3aa: CASSRSIEQFF; CDR3nt: TGTGCCAGCAGCCGCAGTATAGAGCAGTTCTTC
abundance: many; d_gene: TRBD1; v_gene: TRBV5-5; j_gene: TRBJ2-7; len: 15; CDR3aa: CASSLYGTGAYEQYF; CDR3nt: TGTGCCAGCAGCTTGTACGGGACAGGGGCCTACGAGCAGTACTTC
abundance: -; d_gene: -; v_gene: TRBV2; j_gene: TRBJ1-4; len: 12; CDR3aa: CASRRANEKLFF; CDR3nt: TGTGCCAGCAGGAGGGCTAATGAAAAACTGTTTTTT
abundance: many; d_gene: -; v_gene: TRBV30; j_gene: TRBJ2-1; len: 13; CDR3aa: CAWSDEGWNEQFF; CDR3nt: TGTGCCTGGAGCGACGAAGGGTGGAATGAGCAGTTCTTC
abundance: many; d_gene: -; v_gene: TRBV20-1; j_gene: TRBJ2-5; len: 14; CDR3aa: CSAREASGQETQYF; CDR3nt: TGCAGTGCTAGAGAGGCCAGCGGGCAAGAGACCCAGTACTTC
abundance: -; d_gene: -; v_gene: TRBV5-1; j_gene: TRBJ1-3; len: 16; CDR3aa: CASSLEGVFSGNTIYF; CDR3nt: TGCGCCAGCAGCTTGGAAGGGGTATTCTCTGGAAACACCATATATTTT
abundance: -; d_gene: TRBD2; v_gene: TRBV4-1; j_gene: TRBJ2-1; len: 17; CDR3aa: CASSQDITSGSIDEQFF; CDR3nt: TGCGCCAGCAGCCAAGATATAACTAGCGGGAGTATAGATGAGCAGTTCTTC